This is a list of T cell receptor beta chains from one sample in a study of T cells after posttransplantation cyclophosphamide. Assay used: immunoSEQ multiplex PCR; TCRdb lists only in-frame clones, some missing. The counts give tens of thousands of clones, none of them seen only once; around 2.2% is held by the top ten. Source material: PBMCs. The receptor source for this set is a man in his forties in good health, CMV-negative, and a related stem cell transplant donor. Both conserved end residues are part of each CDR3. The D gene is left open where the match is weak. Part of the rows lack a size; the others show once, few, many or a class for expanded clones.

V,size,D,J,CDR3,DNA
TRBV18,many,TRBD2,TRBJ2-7,CASSTAGRSGSTYEQYF,TGTGCCAGCTCAACTGCCGGGAGGAGCGGGAGTACCTACGAGCAGTACTTC
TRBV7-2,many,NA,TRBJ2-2,CASSLEPSRELFF,TGTGCCAGCAGCTTAGAACCTAGCCGGGAGCTGTTTTTT
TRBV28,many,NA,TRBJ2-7,CASNSPDEQYF,TGTGCCAGCAATTCCCCCGACGAGCAGTACTTC
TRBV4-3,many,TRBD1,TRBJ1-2,CASSQGTGLYGYTF,TGCGCCAGCAGCCAAGGGACAGGGCTCTATGGCTACACCTTC
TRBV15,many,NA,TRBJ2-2,CATSRDASEENTGELFF,TGTGCCACCAGCAGAGATGCCAGCGAGGAAAACACCGGGGAGCTGTTTTTT
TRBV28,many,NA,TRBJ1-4,CASSGAGSSFEKLFF,TGTGCCAGCAGTGGGGCCGGGAGCTCCTTTGAAAAACTGTTTTTT
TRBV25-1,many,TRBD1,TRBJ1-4,CASGQGDEKLFF,TGTGCCAGCGGACAGGGAGACGAAAAACTGTTTTTT
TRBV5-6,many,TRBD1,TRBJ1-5,CASSLLGTGNQPQHF,TGTGCCAGCAGCTTGTTGGGGACAGGGAATCAGCCCCAGCATTTT
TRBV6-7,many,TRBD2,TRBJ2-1,CASSLDLREGSYNEQFF,TGTGCCAGCAGTTTGGACTTGAGGGAGGGTTCCTACAATGAGCAGTTCTTC
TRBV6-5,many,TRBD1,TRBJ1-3,CASSWGQGRNTIYF,TGTGCCAGCAGTTGGGGACAGGGGAGAAACACCATATATTTT
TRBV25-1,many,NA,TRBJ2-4,CASSDRLRGVRNIQYF,TGTGCCAGCAGTGATCGCCTCAGGGGAGTCAGAAACATTCAGTACTTC
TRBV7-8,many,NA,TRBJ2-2,CASSFVGLGGKSNTGELFF,TGTGCCAGCAGCTTCGTTGGGCTTGGAGGGAAGTCGAACACCGGGGAGCTGTTTTTT
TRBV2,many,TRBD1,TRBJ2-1,CASSGGTVLGYNEQFF,TGTGCCAGCAGTGGGGGGACAGTTTTGGGCTACAATGAGCAGTTCTTC
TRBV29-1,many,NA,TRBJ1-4,CSVDSGEKLFF,TGCAGCGTTGATTCAGGTGAAAAACTGTTTTTT
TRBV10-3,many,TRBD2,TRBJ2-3,CAISDSGTSTDTQYF,TGTGCCATCAGTGACAGCGGGACTAGCACAGATACGCAGTATTTT
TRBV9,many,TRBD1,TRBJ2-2,CASSAGTGVGTGELFF,TGTGCCAGCAGCGCAGGGACAGGGGTAGGAACCGGGGAGCTGTTTTTT
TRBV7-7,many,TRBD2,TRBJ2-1,CASSLETSGRTEQFF,TGTGCCAGCAGCTTGGAGACTAGCGGGAGGACCGAGCAGTTCTTC
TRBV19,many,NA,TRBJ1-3,CASSIPPQGGALGSGNTIYF,TGTGCCAGTAGTATTCCCCCACAGGGAGGGGCGCTCGGCTCTGGAAACACCATATATTTT
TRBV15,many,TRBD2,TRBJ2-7,CATSGGTSGSYSALYEQYF,TGTGCCACCAGCGGTGGGACTAGCGGGAGTTACTCGGCCCTGTACGAGCAGTACTTC
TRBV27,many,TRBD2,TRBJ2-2,CASSLTSGSLGGELFF,TGTGCCAGCAGTCTCACTAGCGGGAGTTTAGGTGGGGAGCTGTTTTTT
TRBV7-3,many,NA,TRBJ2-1,CASSPGRDNEQFF,TGTGCCAGCAGCCCGGGCAGGGACAATGAGCAGTTCTTC
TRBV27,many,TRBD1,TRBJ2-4,CASSHDRVGIQYF,TGTGCCAGCAGTCACGACAGGGTTGGCATTCAGTACTTC
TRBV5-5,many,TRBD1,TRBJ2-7,CASSPGTGGHEQYF,TGTGCCAGCAGTCCTGGGACAGGGGGCCACGAGCAGTACTTC
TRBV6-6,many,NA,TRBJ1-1,CASTLWSRGTEAFF,TGTGCCAGCACTCTATGGTCTCGGGGCACTGAAGCTTTCTTT
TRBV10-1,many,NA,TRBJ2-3,CASSEDTSTDTQYF,TGCGCCAGCAGTGAAGACACAAGCACAGATACGCAGTATTTT
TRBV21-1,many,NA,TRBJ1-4,CASSKALDRGNEKLFF,TGTGCCAGCAGCAAAGCGCTCGACAGGGGGAATGAAAAACTGTTTTTT
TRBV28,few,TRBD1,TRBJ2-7,CASSSGQGASEQYF,TGTGCCAGCAGTTCGGGACAGGGGGCCTCCGAGCAGTACTTC
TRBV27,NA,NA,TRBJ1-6,CASSRSNSPLHF,TGTGCCAGCAGTCGGTCTAACTCACCCCTCCACTTT
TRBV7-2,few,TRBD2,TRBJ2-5,CASSSPRTSGRGREQYF,TGTGCCAGCAGCTCTCCGCGGACTAGCGGGAGAGGGCGTGAGCAGTACTTC
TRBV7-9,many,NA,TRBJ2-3,CASSLITGLGADTQYF,TGTGCCAGCAGCTTGATTACAGGGTTGGGCGCAGATACGCAGTATTTT
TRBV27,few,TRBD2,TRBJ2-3,CASSPDRPGLAGDTQYF,TGTGCCAGCAGTCCTGACAGGCCCGGACTAGCGGGAGATACGCAGTATTTT
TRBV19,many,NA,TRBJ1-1,CASSIPGTEAFF,TGTGCCAGTAGTATCCCCGGGACTGAAGCTTTCTTT